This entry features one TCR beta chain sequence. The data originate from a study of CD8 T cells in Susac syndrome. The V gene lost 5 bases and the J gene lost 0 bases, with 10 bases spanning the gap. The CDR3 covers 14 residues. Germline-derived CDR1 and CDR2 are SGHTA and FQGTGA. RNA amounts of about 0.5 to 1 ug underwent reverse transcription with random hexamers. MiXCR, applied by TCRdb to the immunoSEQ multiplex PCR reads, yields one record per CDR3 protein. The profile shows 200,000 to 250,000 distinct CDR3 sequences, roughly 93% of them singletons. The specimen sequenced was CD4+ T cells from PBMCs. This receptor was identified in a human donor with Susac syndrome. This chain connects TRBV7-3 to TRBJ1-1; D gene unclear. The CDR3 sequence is CASSASGLNTEAFF. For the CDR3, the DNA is TGTGCCAGCAGCGCGAGCGGATTGAACACTGAAGCTTTCTTT.